These 10 T cell receptor beta chains share one sample of origin, sequenced in a study of shared clonotypes between healthy human individuals (dated by TCRdb to about 2020). Preparation of the library involved the immunoSEQ multiplex PCR assay. What TCRdb holds here is the immuneACCESS table cut down to in-frame rearrangements. Part of the clones is not present; checked against another copy, under half of the missing clones reflect an unresolved V gene, and the others are unexplained. This sample comprises roughly 1,100,000 clones, about 75% of them detected only once. The ten largest clones add up to around 1.5% of the sample. The sample was memory CD4+ T cells sorted from blood. The label giving this sample's cell subset or site can be read as: CD45RA-negative fraction. The source is a man between 18 and 29 years old in good health.

The CDR3 loop reads CASIHCMGDQPQHF. The CDR3 region has the DNA TGCGCCAGCATTCACTGTATGGGGGATCAGCCCCAGCATTTT. The rearrangement uses TRBV5-1 and TRBJ1-5, with D possibly matching TRBD1 (5 bases). V lost 6 bases and J lost 5, with 15 bases in between. CDR3 length: 14 residues. CDR1 is SGHRS and CDR2 is YFSETQ in the germline V gene.

This clone was counted only a few times. V usage is TRBV5-1 and J usage is TRBJ2-1, with TRBD2 matching 8 bases. There are 15 residues in the CDR3. The germline gives CDR1 SGHRS, CDR2 YFSETQ. J was trimmed by 4 bases and V by 1 base; bases with no gene match: 4. The chain's CDR3 is CASSLNSGTYNEQFF. The CDR3 DNA is TGCGCCAGCAGCTTGAATAGCGGGACTTACAATGAGCAGTTCTTC. The full variable domain, rest sourced from reference TRBV5-1 and TRBJ2-1, is KAGVTQTPRYLIKTRGQQVTLSCSPISGHRSVSWYQQTPGQGLQFLFEYFSETQRNKGNFPGRFSGRQFSNSRSEMNVSTLELGDSALYLCASSLNSGTYNEQFFGPGTRLTVL.

This clone was counted only a few times. The chain employs TRBV28 and TRBJ1-2; D not certain. Germline V gene lookup returns CDR1 MDHEN and CDR2 SYDVKM. V lost 11 bases and J lost 2, with 15 bases in between. CDR3 size: 13 residues. CDR3 sequence: CASHRQQNYGYTF. The DNA for the CDR3 is TGTGCCTCCCATCGGCAACAGAACTATGGCTACACCTTC.

A note on this clone: This CDR3 is also generated by other DNA sequences in the sample. This sequence joins TRBV6-4 and TRBJ1-1; 10 bases map to TRBD1. The CDR3 sequence is 13 residues long. Germline CDR1 is MRHNA and CDR2 is SNTAGT. J gave up 3 bases and V 6 bases, and 1 base lay outside the gene matches. CDR3 nucleotides: TGTGCCAGCAGCGGGACAGGGGACACTGAAGCTTTCTTT. Protein product: CASSGTGDTEAFF.

The rearrangement joins TRBV7-2 to TRBJ1-1; no reliable D call. Trimming left V 5 bases short and J 11 bases short, with 15 bases between. CDR3 size: 12 residues. Germline V gene sequence: CDR1 SGHTA, CDR2 FQGNSA. The CDR3 DNA sequence: TGTGCCAGCAGCCCGCCGGGCCTCAGGGCTTTCTTT. Its protein is CASSPPGLRAFF. The full variable domain, in which reference TRBV7-2 and TRBJ1-1 provide the parts outside the CDR3, is GAGVSQSPSNKVTEKGKDVELRCDPISGHTALYWYRQSLGQGLEFLIYFQGNSAPDKSGLPSDRFSAERTGGSVSTLTIQRTQQEDSAVYLCASSPPGLRAFFGQGTRLTVV.

This clone has more than one count but fewer than ten. The chain recombines TRBV30 with TRBJ1-6, with D tentatively TRBD1 (5 bases). This CDR3 comprises 16 residues. V lost 0 bases, J lost 11 bases, and 20 bases lay in between. Germline lookup yields CDR1 GTSNPN and CDR2 SVGIG (reference sequence). Here the CDR3 reads CAWSVQVRQGRAPLHF. DNA for the CDR3: TGTGCCTGGAGTGTACAAGTTCGGCAGGGTCGCGCACCCCTCCACTTT.

The genes are TRBV29-1 and TRBJ2-7; possible D gene TRBD1, 6 bases. The V end was cut by 4 bases, the J end by 6 bases, with 16 bases between. Germline CDR1 and CDR2: SQVTM and ANQGSEA. The length of the CDR3 is 13 residues. The CDR3 nucleotides read TGCAGCGTTGTTGTTTTAGAAGGGGGCGAGCAGTACTTC. This sequence encodes CSVVVLEGGEQYF.

The chain recombines TRBV5-8 with TRBJ1-5; D uncertain. The CDR3 is 14 amino acids. V was shortened by 3 bases and J by 3 bases, with 10 bases between the two germline ends. Germline V gene data show CDR1 as SGHTS and CDR2 as YDEGEE. The CDR3, as DNA: TGTGCCAGCAGCTCGGGAGGGATCAATCAGCCCCAGCATTTT. Translation gives CASSSGGINQPQHF.

This clone showed up just a few times. The genes are TRBV9 and TRBJ2-5; D is perhaps TRBD2 (7 bases). This CDR3 has 15 residues. Germline V gene lookup returns CDR1 SGDLS and CDR2 YYNGEE. Trimming cost V 3 bases and J 2 bases, with 14 bases left between them. In nucleotides, the CDR3 is TGTGCCAGCAGCGCCGGGGGGACACCTCAAGAGACCCAGTACTTC. This sequence encodes CASSAGGTPQETQYF.

This clone has a handful of counts. Additional DNA sequences in this sample encode the identical CDR3. The chain combines TRBV4-1 with TRBJ1-3; D is unresolved. Germline-derived CDR1 and CDR2 are MGHRA and YSYEKL. Trimming removed 4 bases from V and 0 bases from J, with 16 bases in between. This CDR3 has 17 amino acids. The CDR3 DNA follows: TGCGCCAGCAGCCGGGCAGGCCTGGTTCTCTCTGGAAACACCATATATTTT. As protein: CASSRAGLVLSGNTIYF.